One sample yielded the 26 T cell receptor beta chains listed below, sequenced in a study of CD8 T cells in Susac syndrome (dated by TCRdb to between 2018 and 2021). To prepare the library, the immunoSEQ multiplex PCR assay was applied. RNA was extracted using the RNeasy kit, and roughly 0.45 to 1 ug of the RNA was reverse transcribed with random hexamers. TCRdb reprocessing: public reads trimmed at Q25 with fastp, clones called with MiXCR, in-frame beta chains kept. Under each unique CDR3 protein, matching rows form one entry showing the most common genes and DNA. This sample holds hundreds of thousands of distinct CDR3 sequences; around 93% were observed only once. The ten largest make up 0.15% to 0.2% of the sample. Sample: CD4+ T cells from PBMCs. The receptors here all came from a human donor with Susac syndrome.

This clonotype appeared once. The CDR3 DNA reads TGTGCCAGCAGGCGGTCGGGACTAGCGGGACACAATGAGCAGTTCTTC. This sequence encodes CASRRSGLAGHNEQFF. The V gene is TRBV7-2, the J gene TRBJ2-1, with 13 positions matching TRBD2. Germline V gene data show CDR1 as SGHTA and CDR2 as FQGNSA. CDR3 length: 16 residues. V dropped 6 bases and J dropped 5; count of bases not matched to a gene: 7.

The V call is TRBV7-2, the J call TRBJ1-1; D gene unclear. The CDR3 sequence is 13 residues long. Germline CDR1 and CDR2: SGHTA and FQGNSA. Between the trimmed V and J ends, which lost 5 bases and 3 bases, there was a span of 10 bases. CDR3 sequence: CASSPVLDTEAFF. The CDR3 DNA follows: TGTGCCAGCAGCCCCGTGTTGGACACTGAAGCTTTCTTT.

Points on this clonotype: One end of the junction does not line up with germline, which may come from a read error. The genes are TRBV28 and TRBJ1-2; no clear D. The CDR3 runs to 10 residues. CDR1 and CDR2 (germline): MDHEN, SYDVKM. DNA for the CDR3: TGTGCCAGCTCTAAGTATGGCTACACCTTC. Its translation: CASSKYGYTF.

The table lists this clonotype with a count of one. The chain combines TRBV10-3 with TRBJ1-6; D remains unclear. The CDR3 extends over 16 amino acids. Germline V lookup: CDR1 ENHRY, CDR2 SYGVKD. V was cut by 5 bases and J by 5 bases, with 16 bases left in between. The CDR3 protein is CAISLNPRDDNSPLHF. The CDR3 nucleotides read TGTGCCATCAGTCTAAATCCAAGGGATGATAATTCACCCCTCCACTTT.

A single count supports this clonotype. The CDR3 DNA is TGTGCCAGTGCTTTAGCGGGGATGGGTGAGCAGTTCTTC. This gives the protein CASALAGMGEQFF. The gene calls are TRBV19 and TRBJ2-1, with 8 nucleotides matching TRBD2. The CDR3 has 13 residues. The germline V gene has CDR1 LNHDA and CDR2 SQIVND (reference sequence). J was trimmed by 9 bases and V by 8 bases; bases with no gene match: 9. Full variable domain (remainder filled in from reference TRBV19 and TRBJ2-1): DGGITQSPKYLFRKEGQNVTLSCEQNLNHDAMYWYRQDPGQGLRLIYYSQIVNDFQKGDIAEGYSVSREKKESFPLTVTSAQKNPTAFYLCASALAGMGEQFFGPGTRLTVL.

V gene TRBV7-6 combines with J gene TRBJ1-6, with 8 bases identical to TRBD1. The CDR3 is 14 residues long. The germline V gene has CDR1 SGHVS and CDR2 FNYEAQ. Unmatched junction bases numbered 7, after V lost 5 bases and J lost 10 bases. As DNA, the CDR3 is TGTGCCAGCAGCGCGACAGGGGCTCGATCACCCCTCCACTTT. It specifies CASSATGARSPLHF.

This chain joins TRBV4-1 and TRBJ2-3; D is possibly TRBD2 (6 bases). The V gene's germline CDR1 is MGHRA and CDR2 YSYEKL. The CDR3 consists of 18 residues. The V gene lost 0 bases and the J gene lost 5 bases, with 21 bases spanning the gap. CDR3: CASSQDSLGGGVGDTQYF. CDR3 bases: TGCGCCAGCAGCCAAGATTCGCTGGGGGGTGGGGTAGGAGATACGCAGTATTTT.

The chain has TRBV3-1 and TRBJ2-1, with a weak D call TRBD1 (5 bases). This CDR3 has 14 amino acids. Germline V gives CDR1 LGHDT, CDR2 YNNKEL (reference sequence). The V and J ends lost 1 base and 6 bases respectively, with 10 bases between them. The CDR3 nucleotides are TGTGCCAGCAGCCAAGTCCCAGGGTCCAATGAGCAGTTCTTC. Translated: CASSQVPGSNEQFF.

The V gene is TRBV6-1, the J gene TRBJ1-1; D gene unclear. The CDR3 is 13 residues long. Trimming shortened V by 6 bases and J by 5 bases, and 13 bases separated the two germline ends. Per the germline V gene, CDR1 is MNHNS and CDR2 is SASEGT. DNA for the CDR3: TGTGCCAGCAGCGTGAACGGCGAGACTGAAGCTTTCTTT. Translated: CASSVNGETEAFF.

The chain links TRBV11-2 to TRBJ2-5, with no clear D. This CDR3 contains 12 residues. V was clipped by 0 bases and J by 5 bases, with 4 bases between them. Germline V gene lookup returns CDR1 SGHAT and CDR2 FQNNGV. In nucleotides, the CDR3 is TGTGCCAGCAGCTTAGATCGGGAGACCCAGTACTTC. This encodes CASSLDRETQYF.

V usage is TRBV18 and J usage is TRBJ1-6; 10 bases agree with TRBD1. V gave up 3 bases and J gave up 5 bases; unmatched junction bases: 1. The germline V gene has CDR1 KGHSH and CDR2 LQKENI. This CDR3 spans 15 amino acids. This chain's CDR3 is CASSPGQGNNSPLHF. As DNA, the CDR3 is TGTGCCAGCTCACCGGGACAGGGGAATAATTCACCCCTCCACTTT.

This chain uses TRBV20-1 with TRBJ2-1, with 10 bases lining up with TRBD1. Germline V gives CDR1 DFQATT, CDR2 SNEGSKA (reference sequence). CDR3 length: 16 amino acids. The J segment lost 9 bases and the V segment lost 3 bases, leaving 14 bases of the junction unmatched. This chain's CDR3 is CSAREDRGKVVGEQFF. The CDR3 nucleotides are TGCAGTGCTAGGGAGGACAGGGGGAAGGTAGTCGGTGAGCAGTTCTTC.

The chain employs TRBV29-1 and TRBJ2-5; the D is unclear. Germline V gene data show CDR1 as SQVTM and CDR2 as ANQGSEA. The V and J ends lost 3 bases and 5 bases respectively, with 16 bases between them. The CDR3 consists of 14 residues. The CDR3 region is CSVDREVAVETQYF. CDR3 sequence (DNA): TGCAGCGTTGATCGCGAGGTCGCCGTGGAGACCCAGTACTTC.

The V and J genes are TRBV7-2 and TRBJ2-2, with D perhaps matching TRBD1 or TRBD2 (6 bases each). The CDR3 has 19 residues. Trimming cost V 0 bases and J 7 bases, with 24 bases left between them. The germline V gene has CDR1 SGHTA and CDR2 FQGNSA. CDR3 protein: CASSLALPGGTPPSGELFF. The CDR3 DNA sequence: TGTGCCAGCAGCTTAGCCCTCCCCGGCGGGACACCCCCCAGCGGGGAGCTGTTTTTT. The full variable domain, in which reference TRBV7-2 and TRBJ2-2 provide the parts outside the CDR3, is GAGVSQSPSNKVTEKGKDVELRCDPISGHTALYWYRQSLGQGLEFLIYFQGNSAPDKSGLPSDRFSAERTGGSVSTLTIQRTQQEDSAVYLCASSLALPGGTPPSGELFFGEGSRLTVL.

This CDR3 is CARATRGNYGYTF. Written as DNA, the CDR3 is TGTGCCCGAGCTACCAGGGGGAACTATGGCTACACCTTC. The chain is built from TRBV30 and TRBJ1-2; 7 bases align to TRBD1. Trimming took 8 bases from V and 2 from J; bases not matched to a gene: 8. CDR1 is GTSNPN, CDR2 SVGIG, per germline (reference sequence). The CDR3 contains 13 residues.

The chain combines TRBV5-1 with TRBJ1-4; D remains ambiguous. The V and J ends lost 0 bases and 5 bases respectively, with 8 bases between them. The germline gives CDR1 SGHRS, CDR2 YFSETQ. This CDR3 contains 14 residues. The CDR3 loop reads CASSLDSINEKLFF. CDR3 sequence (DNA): TGCGCCAGCAGCTTGGACTCTATCAATGAAAAACTGTTTTTT.

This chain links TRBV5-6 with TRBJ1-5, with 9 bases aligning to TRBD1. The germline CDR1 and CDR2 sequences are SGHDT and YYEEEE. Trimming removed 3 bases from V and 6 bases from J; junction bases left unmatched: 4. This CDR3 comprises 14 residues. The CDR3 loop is CASSYRDRVQPQHF. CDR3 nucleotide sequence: TGTGCCAGCAGCTACCGGGACAGGGTTCAGCCCCAGCATTTT.

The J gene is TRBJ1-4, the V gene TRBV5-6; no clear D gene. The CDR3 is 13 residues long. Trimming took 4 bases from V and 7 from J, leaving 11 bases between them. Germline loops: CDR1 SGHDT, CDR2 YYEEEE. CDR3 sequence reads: CASSLSTGEKLFF. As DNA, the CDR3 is TGTGCCAGCAGCCTGTCGACGGGTGAAAAACTGTTTTTT.

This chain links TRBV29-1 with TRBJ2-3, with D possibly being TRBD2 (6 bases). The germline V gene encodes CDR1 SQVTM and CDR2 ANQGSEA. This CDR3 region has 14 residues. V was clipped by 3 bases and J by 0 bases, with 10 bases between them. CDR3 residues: CSVDGGTSTDTQYF. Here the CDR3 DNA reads TGCAGCGTTGACGGCGGGACGAGCACAGATACGCAGTATTTT.

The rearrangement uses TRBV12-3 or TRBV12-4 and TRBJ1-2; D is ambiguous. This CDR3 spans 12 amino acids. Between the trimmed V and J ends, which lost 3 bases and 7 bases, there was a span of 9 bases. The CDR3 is CASSFGGGGYTF. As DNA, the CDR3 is TGTGCCAGCAGTTTCGGAGGAGGTGGCTACACCTTC.

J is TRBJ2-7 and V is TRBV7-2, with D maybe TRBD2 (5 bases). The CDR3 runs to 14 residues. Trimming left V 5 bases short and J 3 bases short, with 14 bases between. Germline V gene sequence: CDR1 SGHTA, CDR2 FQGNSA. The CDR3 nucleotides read TGTGCCAGCAGCCCAGCGGCCTCTGGCTACGAGCAGTACTTC. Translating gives CASSPAASGYEQYF.

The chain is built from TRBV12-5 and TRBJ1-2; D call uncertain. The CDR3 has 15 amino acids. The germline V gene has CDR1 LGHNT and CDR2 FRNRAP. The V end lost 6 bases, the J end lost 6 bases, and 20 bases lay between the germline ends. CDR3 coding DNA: TGTGCTAGTGGGGTTTGGTGGGGTAGGAATGATGGCTACACCTTC. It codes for CASGVWWGRNDGYTF.

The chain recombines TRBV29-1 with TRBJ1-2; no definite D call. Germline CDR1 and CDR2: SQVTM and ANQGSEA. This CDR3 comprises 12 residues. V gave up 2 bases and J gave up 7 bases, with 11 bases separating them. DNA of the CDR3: TGCAGCGTTGAACCCGTACCAGGTGGCTACACCTTC. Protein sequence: CSVEPVPGGYTF.

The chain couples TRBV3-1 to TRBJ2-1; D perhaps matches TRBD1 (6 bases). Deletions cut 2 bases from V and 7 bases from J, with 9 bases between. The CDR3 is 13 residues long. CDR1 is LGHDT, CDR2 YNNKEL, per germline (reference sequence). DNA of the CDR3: TGTGCCAGCAGCCAATACAGGGAGAATGAGCAGTTCTTC. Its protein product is CASSQYRENEQFF.

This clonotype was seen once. Written as DNA, the CDR3 is TGTGCCAGCAGTTACGTCAGCATGCCGGATAACTATGGCTACACCTTC. Translation: CASSYVSMPDNYGYTF. This chain uses TRBV6-6 with TRBJ1-2; D gene unclear. The length of the CDR3 is 16 residues. Germline CDR1 and CDR2: MNHNY and SVGAGI (reference sequence). The ends were cut back, 2 bases at V and 1 base at J, with 14 bases in the middle.

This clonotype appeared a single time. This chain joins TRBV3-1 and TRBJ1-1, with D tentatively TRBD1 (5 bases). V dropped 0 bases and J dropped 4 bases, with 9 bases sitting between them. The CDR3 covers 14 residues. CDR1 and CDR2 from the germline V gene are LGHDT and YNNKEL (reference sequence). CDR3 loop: CASSQDQRGTEAFF. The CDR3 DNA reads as TGTGCCAGCAGCCAAGATCAAAGGGGCACTGAAGCTTTCTTT.